This TCR beta chain was sequenced during a study of blood T cell repertoires in COVID-19. The participants were between about 18 and 90 years old and came from 24 US areas. Using immunoSEQ multiplex PCR, the repertoire was profiled, and TCRdb retains in-frame clones only, with some absent. Of 150,000 to 200,000 clones in the sample, around 80% were seen once. CDR1 and CDR2 (germline): LNHDA, SQIVND (reference sequence). Trimming took off 10 bases at V and 1 base at J, with 16 bases between the two ends. The CDR3 extends over 14 amino acids. The source material was PBMCs or T cells enriched from blood (not recorded which). The rearrangement uses TRBV19 and TRBJ2-5; D is uncertain. The source of this sequence is a man over 45 who had recovered from COVID-19. CDR3 DNA sequence: TGTGCCACGAAGAACGTCGGCGGCCAAGAGACCCAGTACTTC. Encoded protein: CATKNVGGQETQYF.